Given below is one T cell receptor (beta chain) in context. This record belongs to a study of blood T cell repertoires in COVID-19. Study as a whole: Samples representing acute and convalescent COVID-19 were sourced from the United States, Italy and Spain. The analysed material was cDNA or gDNA that came from T cells, B-cell-depleted T cells, or PBMCs.

How the authors handled the data: For nucleated cells, counts were estimated from reference gene primer amplification. TCRdb keeps only in-frame clones here, not all; method: immunoSEQ multiplex PCR. V and J calls and clone size follow that table, whereas D and trimming were derived from the DNA. Counted here are about 140,000 clones, approximately 84% occurring once; the ten biggest clones make up approximately 4%. Trimming shortened V by 7 bases and J by 3 bases, and 15 bases separated the two germline ends. In germline, CDR1 is LNHDA, CDR2 SQIVND (reference sequence). The CDR3 length is 14 residues.

The sequencing sample was made of peripheral blood. The TCR was taken from a woman aged 60 to 75 with acute or convalescent COVID-19. The genes are TRBV19 and TRBJ1-1; a weak D match, TRBD1 (5 bases). Written as DNA, the CDR3 is TGTGCCAGTACGCAGGTGGGGGGGGACACTGAAGCTTTCTTT. It yields the protein CASTQVGGDTEAFF.